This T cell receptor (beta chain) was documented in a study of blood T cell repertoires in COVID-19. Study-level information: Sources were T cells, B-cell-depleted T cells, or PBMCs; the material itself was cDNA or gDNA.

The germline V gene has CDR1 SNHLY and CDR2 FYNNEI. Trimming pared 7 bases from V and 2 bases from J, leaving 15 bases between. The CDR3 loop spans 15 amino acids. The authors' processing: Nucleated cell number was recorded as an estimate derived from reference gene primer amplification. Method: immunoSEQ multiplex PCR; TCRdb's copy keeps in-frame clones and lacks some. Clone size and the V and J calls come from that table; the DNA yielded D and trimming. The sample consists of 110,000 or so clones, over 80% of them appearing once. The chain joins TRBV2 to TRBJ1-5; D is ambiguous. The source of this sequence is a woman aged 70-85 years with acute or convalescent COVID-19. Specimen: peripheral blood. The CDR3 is CASNPHTAGNQPQHF. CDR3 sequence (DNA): TGTGCCAGCAATCCTCACACAGCTGGCAATCAGCCCCAGCATTTT. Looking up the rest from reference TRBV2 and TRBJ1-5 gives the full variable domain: EPEVTQTPSHQVTQMGQEVILRCVPISNHLYFYWYRQILGQKVEFLVSFYNNEISEKSEIFDDQFSVERPDGSNFTLKIRSTKLEDSAMYFCASNPHTAGNQPQHFGDGTRLSIL.